Below, 27 T cell receptor beta chains from the same sample are listed, as sequenced in a study of blood T cell repertoires in COVID-19. Produced via immunoSEQ multiplex PCR; TCRdb's table is partial and in-frame only. The table records about 220,000 clones, around 81% of them present only once. Sequencing input: peripheral blood. Receptors originate from a woman in her sixties or seventies with acute or convalescent COVID-19.

This clone showed up just once. The V call is TRBV11-2, the J call TRBJ1-1; D perhaps matches TRBD1 (5 bases). The germline gives CDR1 SGHAT, CDR2 FQNNGV. CDR3 length: 16 residues. Trimming removed 0 bases from V and 0 bases from J, with 11 bases in between. CDR3 protein: CASSLDPGTVNTEAFF. In DNA, the CDR3 is TGTGCCAGCAGCTTAGATCCGGGGACTGTGAACACTGAAGCTTTCTTT.

V gene TRBV24-1 combines with J gene TRBJ2-3, with TRBD1 identical over 7 bases. Germline-derived CDR1 and CDR2 are KGHDR and SFDVKD. J gave up 4 bases and V 0 bases, and 9 bases lay outside the gene matches. The CDR3 has 17 amino acids. The CDR3 is CATSDLYSTGSPDTQYF. The DNA of the CDR3 is TGTGCCACCAGTGATTTGTACTCGACAGGGAGCCCAGATACGCAGTATTTT.

The chain carries TRBV6-5 and TRBJ2-3, with TRBD2 identical over 13 bases. V dropped 7 bases and J dropped 1; count of bases not matched to a gene: 2. The CDR3 is made up of 15 amino acids. CDR1 is MNHEY and CDR2 is SVGAGI in the germline V gene. The CDR3 region has the DNA TGTGCCAGCAAGGGGACTAGCGGGGGCACAGATACGCAGTATTTT. Translation gives CASKGTSGGTDTQYF.

The chain uses TRBV18 and TRBJ1-1; perhaps TRBD1 as D (5 bases). Looked up from germline, CDR1 is KGHSH and CDR2 is LQKENI. V lost 3 bases and J 4 bases, leaving 18 bases between the germline ends. The CDR3 contains 16 residues. CDR3 DNA sequence: TGTGCCAGCTCACCCCTTTTGACAGACTCTGGCACTGAAGCTTTCTTT. Its translation: CASSPLLTDSGTEAFF.

The chain uses TRBV18 and TRBJ1-1; TRBD1 aligns across 7 bases. J lost 3 bases, V lost 6 bases, and 10 bases had no gene match. The length of the CDR3 is 15 residues. From germline, CDR1 is KGHSH and CDR2 LQKENI. The CDR3 here is CASSRSQGSDTEAFF. The DNA for the CDR3 is TGTGCCAGCTCGCGTTCACAGGGGTCGGACACTGAAGCTTTCTTT. The whole variable domain, filled in from reference TRBV18 and TRBJ1-1, reads NAGVMQNPRHLVRRRGQEARLRCSPMKGHSHVYWYRQLPEEGLKFMVYLQKENIIDESGMPKERFSAEFPKEGPSILRIQQVVRGDSAAYFCASSRSQGSDTEAFFGQGTRLTVV.

The chain couples TRBV7-2 to TRBJ1-1; D is unresolved. Germline V gene data show CDR1 as SGHTA and CDR2 as FQGNSA. This CDR3 spans 14 amino acids. V lost 1 base and J 5 bases, leaving 11 bases between the germline ends. The CDR3 DNA is TGTGCCAGCAGCTTAGGAGAGCGTTTTACTGAAGCTTTCTTT. It is translated as CASSLGERFTEAFF.

V and J are TRBV10-2 and TRBJ2-3, with TRBD2 matching over 9 bases. This CDR3 region has 15 residues. From germline, CDR1 is WSHSY and CDR2 SAAADI. Trimming removed 5 bases from V and 2 bases from J; junction bases left unmatched: 5. As DNA, the CDR3 is TGCGCCAGCAGTATTAGCGGGGGCCTCACAGATACGCAGTATTTT. Translating it yields CASSISGGLTDTQYF.

The chain carries TRBV7-6 and TRBJ2-5; D is ambiguous. Deletions cut 2 bases from V and 2 bases from J, with 12 bases between. This CDR3 spans 15 amino acids. Germline V CDR1 and CDR2: SGHVS, FNYEAQ. The CDR3 reads CASSLPLDGQETQYF. CDR3 nucleotide sequence: TGTGCCAGCAGCTTACCCCTCGACGGGCAAGAGACCCAGTACTTC.

V gene TRBV25-1 combines with J gene TRBJ2-5, with 9 bases matching TRBD1. The germline V gene encodes CDR1 MGHDK and CDR2 SYGVNS. The ends lost 4 bases at V and 3 bases at J; junction bases unmatched: 6. The CDR3 covers 15 residues. In DNA form, the CDR3 reads TGTGCCAGCAGTGCCGTGGGACAGGGTAAAGAGACCCAGTACTTC. This sequence encodes CASSAVGQGKETQYF.

The rearrangement joins TRBV5-1 to TRBJ2-5; no clear D gene. Germline V gene lookup returns CDR1 SGHRS and CDR2 YFSETQ. The CDR3 loop spans 14 amino acids. Trimming took off 7 bases at V and 3 bases at J, with 16 bases between the two ends. The CDR3 sequence: CASSPDTGEETQYF. In nucleotides, the CDR3 is TGCGCCAGCTCCCCCGACACCGGCGAAGAGACCCAGTACTTC.

The V and J genes are TRBV3-1 (or the pseudogene TRBV3-2) and TRBJ2-7; 8 bases line up with TRBD1. CDR3 length equals 13 residues. In germline, CDR1 is LGHDT, CDR2 YNNKEL (reference sequence). V lost 6 bases and J lost 5; bases outside the gene matches: 6. For the CDR3, the DNA is TGTGCCAGCAGTACAGGGGGGAGGAACGAGCAGTACTTC. Translating it yields CASSTGGRNEQYF.

The chain links TRBV9 to TRBJ1-3, with D perhaps TRBD1 (6 bases). Per germline, CDR1 SGDLS and CDR2 YYNGEE. This CDR3 comprises 17 residues. V dropped 6 bases and J dropped 1 base, with 20 bases sitting between them. The CDR3 sequence is CASTTAGQPSSGNTIYF. CDR3 DNA: TGTGCCAGCACAACTGCAGGACAGCCGTCTTCTGGAAACACCATATATTTT.

This clone was detected only once. For the CDR3, the DNA is TGTGCTTGGGGACTCATTGGGGGAACTAATGAAAAACTGTTTTTT. Translating gives CAWGLIGGTNEKLFF. V is TRBV7-9 and J is TRBJ1-4; tentatively, D is TRBD1 (5 bases). The germline CDR1 and CDR2 sequences are SEHNR and FQNEAQ (reference sequence). The CDR3 is 15 residues long.

The chain combines TRBV11-2 with TRBJ2-1, with 9 bases matching TRBD2. Germline V lookup: CDR1 SGHAT, CDR2 FQNNGV. This CDR3 has 16 residues. V lost 3 bases, J lost 5 bases, and 8 bases stayed unmatched. The DNA for the CDR3 is TGTGCCAGCAGCTTGAAGGCGGGGGGGCCCCACAATGAGCAGTTCTTC. Translated, it gives CASSLKAGGPHNEQFF.

This chain uses TRBV30 with TRBJ1-1; perhaps TRBD1 as D (5 bases). The CDR3 is made up of 12 amino acids. V dropped 1 base and J dropped 5 bases, with 8 bases sitting between them. Germline V CDR1 and CDR2: GTSNPN, SVGIG (reference sequence). CDR3 sequence: CAWSEGRTEAFF. The CDR3 DNA reads as TGTGCCTGGAGTGAGGGGCGAACTGAAGCTTTCTTT.

This chain connects TRBV9 to TRBJ2-3; D unresolved. The germline CDR1 and CDR2 sequences are SGDLS and YYNGEE. Trimming cost V 4 bases and J 0 bases, with 12 bases left between them. This CDR3 is built from 15 residues. The CDR3 sequence: CASSFRLVSTDTQYF. Here the CDR3 DNA reads TGTGCCAGCAGCTTCAGACTGGTAAGCACAGATACGCAGTATTTT.

This clone was detected only once. The chain links TRBV3-1 (or the pseudogene TRBV3-2) to TRBJ2-3; 8 nucleotides agree with TRBD2. J was trimmed by 1 base and V by 2 bases; bases with no gene match: 8. The CDR3 totals 17 residues. CDR1 is LGHDT, CDR2 YNNKEL, per germline (reference sequence). The CDR3 is CASSQTKGGLGTDTQYF. For the CDR3, the DNA is TGTGCCAGCAGCCAAACGAAGGGGGGACTAGGCACAGATACGCAGTATTTT.

The chain links TRBV6-2 or TRBV6-3 to TRBJ2-1, with a possible D match to TRBD2 (6 bases). Germline values: CDR1 MNHEY, CDR2 SVGEGT. V lost 6 bases and J 9 bases, leaving 24 bases between the germline ends. There are 16 residues in the CDR3. CDR3 sequence: CASSPWEPGVNGEQFF. The CDR3 bases are TGTGCCAGCAGCCCATGGGAGCCGGGGGTTAACGGTGAGCAGTTCTTC.

This rearrangement joins TRBV20-1 to TRBJ1-4; a weak D match, TRBD1 (6 bases). Trimming shortened V by 3 bases and J by 8 bases, and 13 bases separated the two germline ends. This CDR3 is built from 13 residues. Germline V gene lookup returns CDR1 DFQATT and CDR2 SNEGSKA (reference sequence). The DNA of the CDR3 is TGCAGTGCTAGTTCTACAGGGTACGAAAAACTGTTTTTT. This gives the protein CSASSTGYEKLFF.

The chain uses TRBV7-9 and TRBJ2-1, with 12 bases aligning to TRBD2. V was pared by 5 bases and J by 4 bases, with 3 bases of the junction left unmatched. This CDR3 has 15 amino acids. Germline lookup yields CDR1 SEHNR and CDR2 FQNEAQ (reference sequence). The CDR3 loop reads CASSITSGGYNEQFF. The CDR3, as DNA: TGTGCCAGCAGCATTACTAGCGGGGGGTACAATGAGCAGTTCTTC.

This clone occurred once. The V call is TRBV7-9, the J call TRBJ2-3, with a possible D match to TRBD2 (5 bases). The V gene lost 1 base and the J gene lost 9 bases, with 14 bases spanning the gap. In germline, CDR1 is SEHNR, CDR2 FQNEAQ (reference sequence). This CDR3 has 14 residues. The DNA of the CDR3 is TGTGCCAGCAGCTTAGGATTCCTTGGGGAGACGCAGTATTTT. Translating gives CASSLGFLGETQYF.

The chain couples TRBV30 to TRBJ1-5, with a possible D match to TRBD1 (6 bases). Germline values: CDR1 GTSNPN, CDR2 SVGIG (reference sequence). The CDR3 is 13 amino acids. Between the trimmed V and J ends, which lost 5 bases and 2 bases, there was a span of 10 bases. This CDR3 is CAWETGRNQPQHF. The CDR3 DNA reads as TGTGCCTGGGAAACAGGGCGCAATCAGCCCCAGCATTTT.

The CDR3 DNA reads TGCGCCAGCGGTGGAGAAACGGAAGAGACCCAGTACTTC. Translated, it gives CASGGETEETQYF. The chain couples TRBV4-1 to TRBJ2-5; D uncertain. V lost 8 bases, J lost 3 bases, and 13 bases lay in between. Germline CDR1 and CDR2: MGHRA and YSYEKL. CDR3 length: 13 residues.

The chain carries TRBV12-3 or TRBV12-4 and TRBJ1-1, with D perhaps matching TRBD1 (5 bases). The CDR3 is 12 residues long. The V end lost 11 bases, the J end lost 1 base, and 11 bases lay between the germline ends. CDR3 sequence: CAWGVTNTEAFF. The CDR3 DNA reads as TGTGCCTGGGGGGTTACGAACACTGAAGCTTTCTTT.

This clone was counted only a few times. This chain links TRBV7-8 with TRBJ1-5; TRBD1 is a possible D gene (5 bases). The CDR3 has 13 amino acids. The V end lost 7 bases, the J end lost 3 bases, and 10 bases lay between the germline ends. Germline V lookup: CDR1 SGHVS, CDR2 FQNEAQ. CDR3 protein: CASTQGINQPQHF. DNA for the CDR3: TGTGCCAGCACCCAGGGTATCAATCAGCCCCAGCATTTT. The complete variable domain, with remaining parts taken from reference TRBV7-8 and TRBJ1-5, reads GAGVSQSPRYKVAKRGQDVALRCDPISGHVSLFWYQQALGQGPEFLTYFQNEAQLDKSGLPSDRFFAERPEGSVSTLKIQRTQQEDSAVYLCASTQGINQPQHFGDGTRLSIL.

The rearrangement uses TRBV18 and TRBJ2-7, with a tentative D call TRBD2 (5 bases). CDR1 KGHSH and CDR2 LQKENI come from the germline V gene. This CDR3 region has 13 residues. The germline V and J ends were trimmed by 1 base and 5 bases, with 9 bases remaining between them. DNA of the CDR3: TGTGCCAGCTCACCACGTCAGGAGGACGAGCAGTACTTC. Residues: CASSPRQEDEQYF.

This chain joins TRBV2 and TRBJ1-3; 8 bases align to TRBD1. The V gene's germline CDR1 is SNHLY and CDR2 FYNNEI. The CDR3 sequence is 14 residues long. Trimming at V came to 6 bases and at J to 6 bases, leaving 7 bases not matched to a gene. The CDR3 DNA is TGTGCCAGCAGGATACAGGGGGTTGAAAACACCATATATTTT. Translated: CASRIQGVENTIYF.